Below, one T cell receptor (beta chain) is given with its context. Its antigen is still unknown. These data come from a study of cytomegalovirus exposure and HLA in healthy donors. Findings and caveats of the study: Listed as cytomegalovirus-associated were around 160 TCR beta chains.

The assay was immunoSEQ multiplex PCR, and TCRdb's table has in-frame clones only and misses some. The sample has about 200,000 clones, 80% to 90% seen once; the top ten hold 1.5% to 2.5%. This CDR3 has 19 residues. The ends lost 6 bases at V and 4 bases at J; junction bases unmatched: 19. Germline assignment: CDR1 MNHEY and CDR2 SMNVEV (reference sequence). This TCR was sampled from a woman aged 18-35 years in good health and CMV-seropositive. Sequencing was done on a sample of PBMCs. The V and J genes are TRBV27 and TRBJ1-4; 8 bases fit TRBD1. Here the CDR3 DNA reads TGTGCCAGCAGGGGGGGGACGGGGGTGAAACAGGGGGGTAATGAAAAACTGTTTTTT. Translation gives CASRGGTGVKQGGNEKLFF.